This entry features one T cell receptor (beta chain) sequence. Its specificity is unknown. The data derive from a study of cytomegalovirus exposure and HLA in healthy donors. The study's findings and limits: In a later analysis, productive TCRs from donors in an Asian-associated ancestry cluster reportedly carried fewer N-insertions than the cohort mean.

From germline, CDR1 is MNHEY and CDR2 SMNVEV (reference sequence). The V and J ends lost 6 bases and 10 bases respectively, with 18 bases between them. CDR3 length: 14 residues. Primers: 60 Vbeta forward and 13 Jbeta reverse. Sequenced by immunoSEQ multiplex PCR; TCRdb stores in-frame clones only, minus some. Seen here are more than 150,000 clones, about 81% observed once, and the top ten hold about 0.84%. This sequence joins TRBV27 and TRBJ1-4, with D maybe TRBD1 (5 bases). Sequenced input: PBMCs. This TCR derives from a woman aged 18-30 years in good health and CMV-seronegative. CDR3 DNA: TGTGCCAGCAGCTTTGGCGGGACCGACGTAAAACTGTTTTTT. Its protein product is CASSFGGTDVKLFF.